This T cell receptor (beta chain) came from a study of CD4+ T cells in melanoma. Study-wide results and limits: A reported correlation linked neoantigen-specific CD4+ T cells to CD8+, macrophage and B cell function. In melanoma, neoantigen-specific CD4+ T cells reportedly differed in differentiation state.

The CDR3 totals 14 residues. Germline V lookup: CDR1 MRHNA, CDR2 SNTAGT. Trimming removed 2 bases from V and 3 bases from J, with 9 bases in between. Points on this clone: The target antigen is unknown.

The protocol was immunoSEQ multiplex PCR, while the TCRdb copy is restricted to in-frame clones and leaves out a portion. The sample lists fewer than 150,000 clones, over 90% occurring once. The clonotype was recovered from a human donor with melanoma. The chain employs TRBV6-4 and TRBJ2-3; D may be TRBD2 (5 bases). The chain's CDR3 is CASSDGRRTDTQYF. The CDR3 bases are TGTGCCAGCAGTGACGGAAGGAGGACAGATACGCAGTATTTT.